Presented here are 23 T cell receptor beta chains from one specimen sequenced in a study of blood T cell repertoires in COVID-19. The method was immunoSEQ multiplex PCR; TCRdb's version includes in-frame clones alone and lacks a portion of them. The table lists about 150,000 clones, approximately 92% of them singletons. What was sequenced was peripheral blood. The receptors derive from a man aged 18 to 35 with COVID-19, enrolled during active disease.

The V call is TRBV19, the J call TRBJ2-7; TRBD2 matches at 10 bases. CDR1 is LNHDA, CDR2 SQIVND, per germline (reference sequence). The J segment lost 3 bases and the V segment lost 3 bases, leaving 5 bases of the junction unmatched. The CDR3 has 15 residues. The CDR3 DNA reads TGTGCCAGTAGTATCGGGGCTAGCGGGAGCTACGAGCAGTACTTC. Translated, it gives CASSIGASGSYEQYF.

This clone was counted once. V gene TRBV28 combines with J gene TRBJ2-7; TRBD2 aligns across 7 bases. Germline V CDR1 and CDR2: MDHEN, SYDVKM. CDR3 size: 15 residues. Trimming removed 10 bases from V and 6 bases from J; junction bases left unmatched: 18. The CDR3 nucleotides are TGTGCCACTTCCGAGGGCGGACTAGTCCTTCTCGAGCAGTACTTC. It codes for CATSEGGLVLLEQYF.

This chain connects TRBV20-1 to TRBJ2-1; 8 nucleotides align to TRBD1. The CDR3 runs 9 residues. With 7 bases clipped from V and 15 bases from J, the junction kept 5 bases outside the gene matches. Germline V CDR1 and CDR2: DFQATT, SNEGSKA (reference sequence). The CDR3 DNA reads as TGCAGTGACGGACAGGGACGGTTCTTC. Protein: CSDGQGRFF.

Ten or more counts support this clone. V is TRBV4-3 and J is TRBJ2-5, with TRBD2 identical over 7 bases. This CDR3 comprises 15 residues. Trimming removed 0 bases from V and 4 bases from J; junction bases left unmatched: 5. The V gene's germline CDR1 is LGHNA and CDR2 YSLEER. Here the CDR3 DNA reads TGCGCCAGCAGCCAAGATTTTGCTAGCGGAGAGACCCAGTACTTC. It is translated as CASSQDFASGETQYF.

The rearrangement links TRBV19 to TRBJ2-7; 7 bases are a match to TRBD1. Germline trimming cut 3 bases from V and 2 bases from J; bases unmatched to any gene: 4. CDR1 and CDR2 from the germline V gene are LNHDA and SQIVND (reference sequence). This CDR3 spans 14 amino acids. CDR3 sequence: CASSIRDRPYEQYF. In DNA, the CDR3 is TGTGCCAGTAGTATCAGGGACAGACCCTACGAGCAGTACTTC.

This rearrangement joins TRBV10-2 to TRBJ1-1; the match to TRBD1 covers 8 bases. Germline V gene data show CDR1 as WSHSY and CDR2 as SAAADI. The V and J ends lost 6 bases and 3 bases, in that order; junction bases with no gene match: 3. The length of the CDR3 is 13 residues. The CDR3 reads CASSRGPDTEAFF. CDR3 coding DNA: TGCGCCAGCAGCAGGGGGCCAGACACTGAAGCTTTCTTT.

The chain joins TRBV7-8 to TRBJ2-1; a weak D match, TRBD1 (6 bases). Germline V gives CDR1 SGHVS, CDR2 FQNEAQ. The CDR3 runs 15 residues. V lost 3 bases and J 6 bases, leaving 15 bases between the germline ends. CDR3 bases: TGTGCCAGCAGCTTCCGGGACACCCAGATCAATGAGCAGTTCTTC. Translating it yields CASSFRDTQINEQFF.

The rearrangement uses TRBV7-9 and TRBJ2-5; TRBD2 agrees at 15 bases. After removal of 7 bases from V and 0 bases from J, the junction contained 15 bases not matched to a gene. From germline, CDR1 is SEHNR and CDR2 FQNEAQ (reference sequence). CDR3 length: 20 residues. CDR3 coding DNA: TGTGCCAGCACTTTTTGGGTACCCGGGACTAGCGGGAGGTACCAAGAGACCCAGTACTTC. It encodes CASTFWVPGTSGRYQETQYF. The full variable domain, rest sourced from reference TRBV7-9 and TRBJ2-5, is DTGVSQNPRHKITKRGQNVTFRCDPISEHNRLYWYRQTLGQGPEFLTYFQNEAQLEKSRLLSDRFSAERPKGSFSTLEIQRTEQGDSAMYLCASTFWVPGTSGRYQETQYFGPGTRLLVL.

The J gene is TRBJ2-2, the V gene TRBV28; D unclear. CDR3 size: 11 residues. CDR1 is MDHEN, CDR2 SYDVKM, per germline. V was pared by 3 bases and J by 7 bases, with 3 bases between. DNA for the CDR3: TGTGCCAGCAGTTTCTACGGGGAGCTGTTTTTT. Amino acids: CASSFYGELFF.

The chain employs TRBV7-6 and TRBJ2-5; 9 nucleotides line up with TRBD1. The V gene's germline CDR1 is SGHVS and CDR2 FNYEAQ. The CDR3 loop spans 16 amino acids. V trimming: 1 base; J trimming: 4 bases; junction bases outside the gene matches: 7. CDR3 nucleotides: TGTGCCAGCAGCTTAGGTGGGACAGGGTGGGGAGAGACCCAGTACTTC. It encodes CASSLGGTGWGETQYF.

The rearrangement links TRBV7-9 to TRBJ2-1, with 9 bases matching TRBD1. This CDR3 has 17 amino acids. The junction had 5 bases not matched to a gene; V was cut back by 0 bases and J by 2 bases. Germline CDR1 reads SEHNR; CDR2 reads FQNEAQ (reference sequence). The DNA for the CDR3 is TGTGCCAGCAGCTTAGCGGGGGGACAGGGAACCTACAATGAGCAGTTCTTC. It is translated as CASSLAGGQGTYNEQFF.

This clone came up a few times. The V call is TRBV11-2, the J call TRBJ2-1, with a weak D call TRBD2 (5 bases). Deletions cut 5 bases from V and 6 bases from J, with 11 bases between. This CDR3 spans 13 amino acids. CDR1 is SGHAT, CDR2 FQNNGV, per germline. Here the CDR3 reads CASSGLTVNEQFF. As DNA, the CDR3 is TGTGCCAGCAGCGGACTTACTGTCAATGAGCAGTTCTTC.

The CDR3 nucleotides read TGTGCCAGCAGTGAAGGTACAGGGAATTTATACGAGCAGTACTTC. Translated: CASSEGTGNLYEQYF. V gene TRBV6-1 combines with J gene TRBJ2-7; the D gene is possibly TRBD1 (6 bases). V was cut by 1 base and J by 4 bases, with 14 bases left in between. Germline lookup yields CDR1 MNHNS and CDR2 SASEGT. The CDR3 consists of 15 residues.

The V and J genes are TRBV6-5 and TRBJ2-7; TRBD1 matches at 8 bases. Germline CDR1 MNHEY, CDR2 SVGAGI. This CDR3 is 13 amino acids long. V was pared by 5 bases and J by 7 bases, with 7 bases of the junction left unmatched. The CDR3 sequence: CASSRQGAREQYF. In nucleotides, the CDR3 is TGTGCCAGCAGTCGTCAGGGGGCGAGGGAGCAGTACTTC.

This chain links TRBV18 with TRBJ2-3; 9 bases agree with TRBD1. CDR1 is KGHSH, CDR2 LQKENI, per germline. V was pared by 3 bases and J by 5 bases, with 6 bases of the junction left unmatched. The CDR3 has 15 amino acids. The CDR3 coding sequence is TGTGCCAGCTCACCGCAGGACAGGGGCAGAGATACGCAGTATTTT. It yields the protein CASSPQDRGRDTQYF.

V is TRBV7-9 and J is TRBJ2-7; TRBD2 is a possible D gene (6 bases). The CDR3 has 14 residues. In germline, CDR1 is SEHNR, CDR2 FQNEAQ (reference sequence). Trimming cost V 1 base and J 3 bases, with 10 bases left between them. CDR3 DNA sequence: TGTGCCAGCAGCTTAGAGGGGAGGTACTACGAGCAGTACTTC. Translating gives CASSLEGRYYEQYF. Full variable domain (remainder filled in from reference TRBV7-9 and TRBJ2-7): DTGVSQNPRHKITKRGQNVTFRCDPISEHNRLYWYRQTLGQGPEFLTYFQNEAQLEKSRLLSDRFSAERPKGSFSTLEIQRTEQGDSAMYLCASSLEGRYYEQYFGPGTRLTVT.

The rearrangement joins TRBV10-3 to TRBJ2-7; 8 nucleotides align to TRBD1. The CDR3 is 13 residues long. Germline V gene lookup returns CDR1 ENHRY and CDR2 SYGVKD. With V trimmed by 6 bases and J by 2 bases, 3 bases remained unmatched. The CDR3, as DNA: TGTGCCATCAGCGACAGGGGACCCTACGAGCAGTACTTC. Its translation is CAISDRGPYEQYF.

V and J are TRBV4-2 and TRBJ2-5; D might be TRBD1 (5 bases). Germline CDR1 LGHNA, CDR2 YNFKEQ. The CDR3 is 15 amino acids. V was trimmed by 3 bases and J by 2 bases, leaving 13 bases between them. The CDR3 DNA is TGTGCCAGCAGCCAGACGACAGCGACTCAAGAGACCCAGTACTTC. The encoded protein is CASSQTTATQETQYF.

The V call is TRBV3-1 (or the pseudogene TRBV3-2), the J call TRBJ1-3; tentative D call: TRBD1 (5 bases). V was shortened by 6 bases and J by 0 bases, with 12 bases between the two germline ends. The CDR3 sequence is 15 residues long. The germline V gene has CDR1 LGHDT and CDR2 YNNKEL (reference sequence). The CDR3 DNA reads TGTGCCAGCAGTCACGACAGCTCCTCTGGAAACACCATATATTTT. Translation: CASSHDSSSGNTIYF.

The rearrangement uses TRBV20-1 and TRBJ2-5, with TRBD2 matching 9 bases. With V trimmed by 3 bases and J by 4 bases, 6 bases remained unmatched. CDR3 size: 14 residues. In germline, CDR1 is DFQATT, CDR2 SNEGSKA (reference sequence). The CDR3 DNA sequence: TGCAGTGCTAGTTCCAGCGGGGGGATAGAGACCCAGTACTTC. Amino acids: CSASSSGGIETQYF.

This clone has just a few counts. The CDR3 region has the DNA TGTGCCAGCTCACCGGGACAGACAGTCACCGGGGAGCTGTTTTTT. This encodes CASSPGQTVTGELFF. The chain is built from TRBV18 and TRBJ2-2; 7 bases align to TRBD1. This CDR3 region has 15 residues. V lost 3 bases, J lost 4 bases, and 5 bases stayed unmatched. CDR1 and CDR2 from the germline V gene are KGHSH and LQKENI. Combining the CDR3 with reference TRBV18 and TRBJ2-2 gives the whole variable domain NAGVMQNPRHLVRRRGQEARLRCSPMKGHSHVYWYRQLPEEGLKFMVYLQKENIIDESGMPKERFSAEFPKEGPSILRIQQVVRGDSAAYFCASSPGQTVTGELFFGEGSRLTVL.

V usage is TRBV11-2 and J usage is TRBJ2-7; possibly TRBD2 for D (6 bases). CDR3 length equals 15 residues. From germline, CDR1 is SGHAT and CDR2 FQNNGV. Trimming stripped 0 bases from V and 10 bases from J, with 19 bases between. CDR3 amino acids: CASSLDLGLLWDQYF. CDR3 bases: TGTGCCAGCAGCTTAGATCTGGGACTCTTGTGGGACCAGTACTTC.

The CDR3 coding sequence is TGTGCCAGCAGCTCCAGAGGTCTTCTTCGCACAGATACGCAGTATTTT. It specifies CASSSRGLLRTDTQYF. The rearrangement links TRBV9 to TRBJ2-3; unclear D gene. Trimming removed 4 bases at V and 1 base at J, with 16 bases between. This CDR3 has 16 residues. Germline V gives CDR1 SGDLS, CDR2 YYNGEE.